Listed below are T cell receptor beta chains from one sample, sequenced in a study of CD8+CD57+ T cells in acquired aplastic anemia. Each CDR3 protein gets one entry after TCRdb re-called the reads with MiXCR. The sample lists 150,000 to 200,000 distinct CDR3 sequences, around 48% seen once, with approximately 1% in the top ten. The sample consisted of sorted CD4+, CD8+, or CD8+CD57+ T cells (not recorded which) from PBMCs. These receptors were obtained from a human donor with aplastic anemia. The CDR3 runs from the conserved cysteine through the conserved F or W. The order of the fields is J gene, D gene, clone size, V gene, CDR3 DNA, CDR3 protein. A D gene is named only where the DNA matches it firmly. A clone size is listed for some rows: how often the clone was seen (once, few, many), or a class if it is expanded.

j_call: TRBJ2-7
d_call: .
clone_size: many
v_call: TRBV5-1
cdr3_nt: TGCGCCAGCAGCTTGGGAGGACAGTACGAGCAGTACTTC
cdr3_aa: CASSLGGQYEQYF

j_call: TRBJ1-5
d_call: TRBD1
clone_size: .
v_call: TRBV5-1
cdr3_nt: TGCGCCAGCAGCGCCAATGCCGGGACAGGGGTAGGTCAGCCCCAGCATTTT
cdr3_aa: CASSANAGTGVGQPQHF

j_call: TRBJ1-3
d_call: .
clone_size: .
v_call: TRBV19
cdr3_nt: TGTGCCAGTAGCAGACTCTCAACTGGAAACACCATATATTTT
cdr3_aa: CASSRLSTGNTIYF

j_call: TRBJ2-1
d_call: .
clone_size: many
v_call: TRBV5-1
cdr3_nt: TGCGCCAGCAGCTGGGGTTACGAGGGTCTCTACAATGAGCAGTTCTTC
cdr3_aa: CASSWGYEGLYNEQFF

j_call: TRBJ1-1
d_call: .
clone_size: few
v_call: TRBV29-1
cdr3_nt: TGCAGCGTTGGGTCTAACACTGAAGCTTTCTTT
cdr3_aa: CSVGSNTEAFF

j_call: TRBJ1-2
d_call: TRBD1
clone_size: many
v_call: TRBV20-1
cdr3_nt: TGCAGTGCTTTCGGCAGGGGGCCCTATGGCTACACCTTC
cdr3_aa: CSAFGRGPYGYTF

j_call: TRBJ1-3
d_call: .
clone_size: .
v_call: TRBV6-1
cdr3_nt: TGTGCCAGCAAACCGGGGGGGGGCTCTGGAAACACCATATATTTT
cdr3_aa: CASKPGGGSGNTIYF

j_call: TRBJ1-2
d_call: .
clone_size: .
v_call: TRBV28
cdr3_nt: TGTGCCAGCAGTTTCGGGCAGGGAGGCGGCTACACCTTC
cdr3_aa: CASSFGQGGGYTF

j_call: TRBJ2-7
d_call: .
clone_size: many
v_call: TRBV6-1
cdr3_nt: TGTGCCAGCAGTGAGGCACCTTACGAGCAGTACTTC
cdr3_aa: CASSEAPYEQYF

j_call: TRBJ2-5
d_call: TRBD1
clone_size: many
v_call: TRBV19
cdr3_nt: TGTGCCAGTAGTGCCCCAGGGGGACGAGAGACCCAGTACTTC
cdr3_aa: CASSAPGGRETQYF

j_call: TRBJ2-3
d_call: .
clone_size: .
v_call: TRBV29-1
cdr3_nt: TGCAGCGTTGTCCCCACAGTGACAGATACGCAGTATTTT
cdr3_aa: CSVVPTVTDTQYF

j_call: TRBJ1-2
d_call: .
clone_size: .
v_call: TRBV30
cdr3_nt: TGTGCCCTCACTGATAACTATGGCTACACCTTC
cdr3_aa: CALTDNYGYTF

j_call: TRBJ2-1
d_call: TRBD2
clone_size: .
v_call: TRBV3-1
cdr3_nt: TGTGCCAGCAGCCCCCGGGGTAGCGGGGGGTCCCGCGGTGAGCAGTTCTTC
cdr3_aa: CASSPRGSGGSRGEQFF

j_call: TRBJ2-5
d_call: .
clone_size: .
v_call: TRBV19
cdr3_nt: TGTGCCAGTAGTAGCGACCGCGTTGGTCTTACCCAGTACTTC
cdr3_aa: CASSSDRVGLTQYF